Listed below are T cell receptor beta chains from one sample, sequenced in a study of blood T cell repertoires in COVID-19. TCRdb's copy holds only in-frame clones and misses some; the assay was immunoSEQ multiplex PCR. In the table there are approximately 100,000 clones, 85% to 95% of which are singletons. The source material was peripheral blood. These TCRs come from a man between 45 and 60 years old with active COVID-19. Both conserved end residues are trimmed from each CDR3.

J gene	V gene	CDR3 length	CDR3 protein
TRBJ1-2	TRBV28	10	ASSPAAYGYT
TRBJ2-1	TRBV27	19	ASSSWPGTSGRRGVYNEQF
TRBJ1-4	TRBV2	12	ASSEALAVEKLF
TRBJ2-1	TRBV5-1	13	ASSFQGPPNNEQF
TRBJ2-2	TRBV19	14	ASSKAGSMGTGELF
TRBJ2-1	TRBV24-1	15	ATSETHTGTDGNEQF
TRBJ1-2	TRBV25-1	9	ASGYTTGYT
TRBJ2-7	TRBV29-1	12	SAGGTGRSYEQY
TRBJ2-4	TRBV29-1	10	SVGDNQNIQY
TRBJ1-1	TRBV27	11	ASRGLMNTEAF
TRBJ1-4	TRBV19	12	ASSRTGGIEKLF
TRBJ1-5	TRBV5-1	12	ASSPGQSNQPQH
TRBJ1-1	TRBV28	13	ASRPSSMRNTEAF
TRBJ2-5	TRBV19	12	ASREGRGRETQY
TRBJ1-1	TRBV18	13	ASFAGGGSNTEAF
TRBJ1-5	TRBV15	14	ATSRGAGQGNQPQH
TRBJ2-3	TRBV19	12	ASAGTSAGDTQY
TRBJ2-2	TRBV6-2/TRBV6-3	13	ASSLGRGDTGELF
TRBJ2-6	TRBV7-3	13	ASSLGVTGANVLT
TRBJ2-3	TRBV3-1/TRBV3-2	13	ASSQSSGSTDTQY
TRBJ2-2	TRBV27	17	ASSYPKVAGGIAAGELF
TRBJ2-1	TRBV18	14	ASSLRTGKLDNEQF